This is a list of T cell receptor beta chains from one sample in a study of cytomegalovirus exposure and HLA in healthy donors. Clones were read by immunoSEQ multiplex PCR, and TCRdb kept only the in-frame ones, dropping some. With 60,000 to 100,000 clones in the sample, the ten largest clones hold around 4.4%. Sequencing was done on a sample of PBMCs. Receptor source: a man aged 25 to 40 in good health and CMV-seronegative. Each CDR3 is given without its conserved first and last residue.

j_call,v_call,cdr3_aa
TRBJ2-7,TRBV20-1,SAHDNYEQY
TRBJ2-5,TRBV5-6,ASSFWGGETQY
TRBJ1-3,TRBV29-1,SAGDGNTIY
TRBJ2-7,TRBV4-1,ASSQDGGSVLSYEQY
TRBJ1-2,TRBV9,ASSVANSLDYGYT
TRBJ1-3,TRBV11-3,ASSQGAGNTIY
TRBJ1-1,TRBV10-3,AISESIGVNTEAF
TRBJ1-2,TRBV7-2,ASSSTGGYGYT
TRBJ1-5,TRBV7-8,ASSFAGLLQH
TRBJ1-3,TRBV11-2,ASSFTHSSGNTIY
TRBJ1-3,TRBV4-3,ASSQDTSSGNTIY
TRBJ1-2,TRBV28,ASRFSGNYGYT
TRBJ1-1,TRBV4-3,ASSRITGGRTEAF
TRBJ2-7,TRBV2,ASSDFPLATYEQY
TRBJ2-3,TRBV5-1,ASQDRADTQY
TRBJ2-2,TRBV5-5,ASSLGGRRDTGELF
TRBJ1-1,TRBV13,ASSPGQGKNAEAF
TRBJ2-7,TRBV4-2,ASSPQAGVNEQY
TRBJ2-3,TRBV1,TSSQVELAGASSTDTQY
TRBJ2-4,TRBV11-3,ASSFNLAKNIQY
TRBJ1-1,TRBV4-1,ASSQDTGGRFTEAF
TRBJ1-2,TRBV2,ASSVANYGYT
TRBJ2-4,TRBV18,ASSPRTGENIQY
TRBJ2-3,TRBV5-1,ASSLEVGAGTDTQY
TRBJ2-5,TRBV7-9,ASSLGGPEQETQY
TRBJ2-7,TRBV5-4,ASSWGGNEVEQY
TRBJ1-5,TRBV27,ASSPHPRQPQH
TRBJ2-1,TRBV4-1,ASSQVARGRYNEQF
TRBJ2-7,TRBV11-2,ASSLVRDSFYEQY